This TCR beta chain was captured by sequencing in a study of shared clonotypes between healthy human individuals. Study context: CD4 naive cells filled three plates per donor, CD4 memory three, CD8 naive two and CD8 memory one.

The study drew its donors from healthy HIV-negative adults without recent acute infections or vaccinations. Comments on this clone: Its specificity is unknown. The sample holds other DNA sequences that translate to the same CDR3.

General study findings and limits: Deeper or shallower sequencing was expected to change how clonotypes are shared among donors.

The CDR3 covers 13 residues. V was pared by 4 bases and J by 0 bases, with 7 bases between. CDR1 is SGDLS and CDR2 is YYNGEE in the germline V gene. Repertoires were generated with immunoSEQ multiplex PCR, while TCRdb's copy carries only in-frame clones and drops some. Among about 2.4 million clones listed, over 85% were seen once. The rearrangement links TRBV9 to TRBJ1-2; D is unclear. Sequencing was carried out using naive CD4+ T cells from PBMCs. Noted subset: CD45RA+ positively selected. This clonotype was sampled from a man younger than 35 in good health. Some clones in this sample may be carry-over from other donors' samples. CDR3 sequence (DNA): TGTGCCAGCAGCTCGGGTCCTAACTATGGCTACACCTTC. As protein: CASSSGPNYGYTF. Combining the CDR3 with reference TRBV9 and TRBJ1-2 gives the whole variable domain DSGVTQTPKHLITATGQRVTLRCSPRSGDLSVYWYQQSLDQGLQFLIQYYNGEERAKGNILERFSAQQFPDLHSELNLSSLELGDSALYFCASSSGPNYGYTFGSGTRLTVV.